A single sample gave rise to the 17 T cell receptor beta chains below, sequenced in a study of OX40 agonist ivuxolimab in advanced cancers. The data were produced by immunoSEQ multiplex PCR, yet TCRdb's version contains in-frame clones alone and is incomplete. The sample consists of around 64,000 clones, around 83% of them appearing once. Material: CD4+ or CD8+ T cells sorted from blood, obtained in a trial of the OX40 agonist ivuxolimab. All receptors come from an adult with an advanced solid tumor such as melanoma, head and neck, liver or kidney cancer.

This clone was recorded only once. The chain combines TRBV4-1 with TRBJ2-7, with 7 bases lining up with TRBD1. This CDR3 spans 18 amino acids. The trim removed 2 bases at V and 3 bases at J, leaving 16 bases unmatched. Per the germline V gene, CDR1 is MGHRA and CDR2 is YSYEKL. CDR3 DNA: TGCGCCAGCAGCCAAAAAACTTGGGGACAGCCGACGGGCTACGAGCAGTACTTC. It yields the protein CASSQKTWGQPTGYEQYF.

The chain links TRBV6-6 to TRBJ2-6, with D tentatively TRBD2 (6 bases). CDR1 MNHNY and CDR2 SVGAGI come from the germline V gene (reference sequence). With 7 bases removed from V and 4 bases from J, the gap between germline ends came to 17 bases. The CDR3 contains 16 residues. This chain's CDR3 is CASNYGVGGGANVLTF. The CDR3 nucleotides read TGTGCCAGCAACTACGGGGTGGGAGGAGGGGCCAACGTCCTGACTTTC.

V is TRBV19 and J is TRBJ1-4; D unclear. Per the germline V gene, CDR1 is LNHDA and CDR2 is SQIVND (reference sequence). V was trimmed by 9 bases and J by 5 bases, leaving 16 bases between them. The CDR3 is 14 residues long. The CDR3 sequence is CASSASDWNEKLFF. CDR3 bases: TGTGCCAGCTCCGCCTCCGACTGGAATGAAAAACTGTTTTTT.

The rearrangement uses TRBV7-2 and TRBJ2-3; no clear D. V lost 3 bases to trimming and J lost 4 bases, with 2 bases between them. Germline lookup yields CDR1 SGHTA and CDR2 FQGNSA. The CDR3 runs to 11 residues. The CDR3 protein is CASSLADTQYF. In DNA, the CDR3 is TGTGCCAGCAGCTTGGCAGATACGCAGTATTTT.

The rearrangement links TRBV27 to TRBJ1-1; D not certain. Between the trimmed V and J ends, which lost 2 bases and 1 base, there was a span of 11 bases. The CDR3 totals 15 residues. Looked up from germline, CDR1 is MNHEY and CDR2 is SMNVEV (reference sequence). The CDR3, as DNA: TGTGCCAGCAGTTTAGTGGCTTGGGGGAACACTGAAGCTTTCTTT. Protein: CASSLVAWGNTEAFF.

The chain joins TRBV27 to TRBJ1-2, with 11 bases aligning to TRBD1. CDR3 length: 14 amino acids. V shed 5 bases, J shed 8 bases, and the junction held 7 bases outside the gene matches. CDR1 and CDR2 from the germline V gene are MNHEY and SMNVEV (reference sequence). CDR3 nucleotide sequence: TGTGCCAGCAGTCCGGACAGGGGGCTTCGGGGCTACACCTTC. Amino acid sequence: CASSPDRGLRGYTF.

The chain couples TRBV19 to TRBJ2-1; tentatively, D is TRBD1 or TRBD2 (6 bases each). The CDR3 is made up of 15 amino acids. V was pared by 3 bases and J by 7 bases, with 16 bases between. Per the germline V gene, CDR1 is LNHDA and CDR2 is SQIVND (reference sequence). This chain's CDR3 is CASSISRGGKNEQFF. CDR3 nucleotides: TGTGCCAGTAGTATTTCCAGGGGCGGGAAAAATGAGCAGTTCTTC.

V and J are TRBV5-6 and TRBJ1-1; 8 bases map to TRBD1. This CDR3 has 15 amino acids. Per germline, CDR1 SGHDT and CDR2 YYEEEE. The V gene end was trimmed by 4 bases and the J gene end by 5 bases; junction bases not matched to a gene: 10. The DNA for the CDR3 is TGTGCCAGCAGCAGGAGACAGGGGTATGGGACTGAAGCTTTCTTT. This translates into CASSRRQGYGTEAFF.

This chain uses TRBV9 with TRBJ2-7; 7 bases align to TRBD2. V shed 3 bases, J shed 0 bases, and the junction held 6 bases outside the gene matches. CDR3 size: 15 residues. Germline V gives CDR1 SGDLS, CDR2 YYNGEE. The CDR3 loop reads CASSAERGPSYEQYF. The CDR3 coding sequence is TGTGCCAGCAGCGCCGAGCGGGGACCCTCCTACGAGCAGTACTTC.

CDR3 coding DNA: TGTGCCAGCAGTGACGCGGGGGGCTCTGGGGCCAACGTCCTGACTTTC. It is translated as CASSDAGGSGANVLTF. This chain uses TRBV6-4 with TRBJ2-6; 8 nucleotides match TRBD2. There are 16 residues in the CDR3. The germline V gene encodes CDR1 MRHNA and CDR2 SNTAGT. V trimming: 2 bases; J trimming: 0 bases; junction bases outside the gene matches: 0.

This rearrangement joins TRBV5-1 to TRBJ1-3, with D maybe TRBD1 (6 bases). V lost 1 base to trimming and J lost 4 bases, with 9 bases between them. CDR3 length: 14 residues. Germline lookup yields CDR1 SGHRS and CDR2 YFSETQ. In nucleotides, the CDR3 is TGCGCCAGCAGCTTGACAGGGTCCGGAAACACCATATATTTT. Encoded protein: CASSLTGSGNTIYF.

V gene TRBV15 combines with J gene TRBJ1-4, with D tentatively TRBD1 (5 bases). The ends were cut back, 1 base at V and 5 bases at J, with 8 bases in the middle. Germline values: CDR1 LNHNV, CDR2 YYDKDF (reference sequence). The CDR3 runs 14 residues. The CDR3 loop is CATSRAGGNEKLFF. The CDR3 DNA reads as TGTGCCACCAGCAGAGCGGGGGGGAATGAAAAACTGTTTTTT.

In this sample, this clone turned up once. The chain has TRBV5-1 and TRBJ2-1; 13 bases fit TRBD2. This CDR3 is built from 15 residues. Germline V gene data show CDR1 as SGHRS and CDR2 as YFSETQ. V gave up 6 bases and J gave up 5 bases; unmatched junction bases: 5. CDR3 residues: CASIGTSGANNEQFF. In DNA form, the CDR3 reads TGCGCCAGCATCGGGACTAGCGGGGCAAACAATGAGCAGTTCTTC.

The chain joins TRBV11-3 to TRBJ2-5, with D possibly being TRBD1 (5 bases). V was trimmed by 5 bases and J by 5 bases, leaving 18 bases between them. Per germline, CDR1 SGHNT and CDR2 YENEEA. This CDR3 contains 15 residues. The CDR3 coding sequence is TGTGCCAGCAGCCTCAGGGTTTTAGATTTGGAGACCCAGTACTTC. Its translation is CASSLRVLDLETQYF.

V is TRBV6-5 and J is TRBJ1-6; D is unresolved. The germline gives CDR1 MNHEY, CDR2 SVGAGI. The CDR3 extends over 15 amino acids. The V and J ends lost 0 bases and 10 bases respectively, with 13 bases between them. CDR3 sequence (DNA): TGTGCCAGCAGTTACTCGATAAGGAGTGAATCACCCCTCCACTTT. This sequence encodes CASSYSIRSESPLHF.

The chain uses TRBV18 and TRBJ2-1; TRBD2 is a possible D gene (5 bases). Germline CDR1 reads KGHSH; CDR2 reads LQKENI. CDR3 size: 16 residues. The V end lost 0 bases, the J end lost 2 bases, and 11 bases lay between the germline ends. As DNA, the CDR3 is TGTGCCAGCTCACCACCGGAGAGAGGGCCCTACAATGAGCAGTTCTTC. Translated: CASSPPERGPYNEQFF. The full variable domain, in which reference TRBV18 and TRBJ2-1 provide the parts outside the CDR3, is NAGVMQNPRHLVRRRGQEARLRCSPMKGHSHVYWYRQLPEEGLKFMVYLQKENIIDESGMPKERFSAEFPKEGPSILRIQQVVRGDSAAYFCASSPPERGPYNEQFFGPGTRLTVL.

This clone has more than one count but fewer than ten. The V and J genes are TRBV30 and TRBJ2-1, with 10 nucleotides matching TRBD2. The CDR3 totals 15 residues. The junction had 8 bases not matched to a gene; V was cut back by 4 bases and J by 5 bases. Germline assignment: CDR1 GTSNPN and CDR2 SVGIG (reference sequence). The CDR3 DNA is TGTGCCTGGATCCCTAGCGGGAGTATGAACAATGAGCAGTTCTTC. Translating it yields CAWIPSGSMNNEQFF.